Below are 22 T cell receptor beta chains sequenced from a single sample in a study of T cell repertoires in cytomegalovirus infection. TCRdb recomputed calls from the reads with MiXCR, one row per CDR3 protein. The table lists 300,000 to 400,000 distinct CDR3 sequences, 15% to 20% of them singletons. The material sequenced was PBMCs. These receptors were collected from a human donor in good health (CMV status not recorded). Some clones in this sample may be carry-over from other donors' samples.

This clonotype has at least ten counts. The chain recombines TRBV7-6 with TRBJ2-5; 9 bases are shared with TRBD2. The germline CDR1 and CDR2 sequences are SGHVS and FNYEAQ. The CDR3 spans 14 residues. The junction had 3 bases not matched to a gene; V was cut back by 5 bases and J by 2 bases. This chain's CDR3 is CASSPSGRQETQYF. As DNA, the CDR3 is TGTGCCAGCAGCCCAAGCGGGAGGCAAGAGACCCAGTACTTC. The full variable domain, in which reference TRBV7-6 and TRBJ2-5 provide the parts outside the CDR3, is GAGVSQSPRYKVTKRGQDVALRCDPISGHVSLYWYRQALGQGPEFLTYFNYEAQQDKSGLPNDRFSAERPEGSISTLTIQRTEQRDSAMYRCASSPSGRQETQYFGPGTRLLVL.

This clonotype was detected only a few times. The chain carries TRBV7-4 and TRBJ1-3, with no clear D. The CDR3 is made up of 14 amino acids. CDR1 and CDR2 (germline): SGHVT, SQSDAQ. Between the trimmed V and J ends, which lost 6 bases and 1 base, there was a span of 10 bases. CDR3 protein: CASSPLASGNTIYF. CDR3 coding DNA: TGTGCCAGCAGTCCGTTGGCTTCTGGAAACACCATATATTTT.

This clonotype was picked up many times. This chain links TRBV7-2 with TRBJ1-2; no definite D call. V dropped 7 bases and J dropped 0 bases, with 18 bases sitting between them. Per germline, CDR1 SGHTA and CDR2 FQGNSA. The CDR3 has 16 residues. For the CDR3, the DNA is TGTGCCAGCACCCTAATGGCCCGGGTAGCTAACTATGGCTACACCTTC. As protein: CASTLMARVANYGYTF.

Only a few counts were recorded for this clonotype. The V call is TRBV29-1, the J call TRBJ2-7; no clear D. CDR3 length: 13 residues. Trimming removed 7 bases from V and 0 bases from J, with 13 bases in between. Per the germline V gene, CDR1 is SQVTM and CDR2 is ANQGSEA. The CDR3 DNA sequence: TGCAGCGCTCGCCGTGGAAGCTCCTACGAGCAGTACTTC. It yields the protein CSARRGSSYEQYF.

This clonotype was found once. The V call is TRBV7-9, the J call TRBJ2-1; D possibly uses TRBD1 or TRBD2 (6 bases each). The CDR3 extends over 16 amino acids. In germline, CDR1 is SEHNR, CDR2 FQNEAQ (reference sequence). The germline V and J ends were trimmed by 5 bases and 0 bases, with 14 bases remaining between them. The chain's CDR3 is CASSTTGGHSYNEQFF. The CDR3 nucleotides are TGTGCCAGCAGCACCACCGGGGGCCACTCCTACAATGAGCAGTTCTTC.

This clonotype has just a few counts. The rearrangement links TRBV10-2 to TRBJ2-7; tentatively, D is TRBD1 (5 bases). Per germline, CDR1 WSHSY and CDR2 SAAADI. Trimming took off 0 bases at V and 7 bases at J, with 13 bases between the two ends. The CDR3 totals 14 residues. For the CDR3, the DNA is TGCGCCAGCAGTGAGTCGATAAGGGGCGGAGAGCAGTACTTC. Residues: CASSESIRGGEQYF.

This chain links TRBV12-3 or TRBV12-4 with TRBJ1-6; 9 nucleotides line up with TRBD1. This CDR3 is 14 amino acids long. V lost 7 bases to trimming and J lost 10 bases; unmatched junction nucleotides: 8. CDR3 region: CASKMGQGGSPLHF. CDR3 coding DNA: TGTGCCAGCAAGATGGGACAGGGAGGATCACCCCTCCACTTT.

This clonotype has more than one count but fewer than ten. J is TRBJ1-1 and V is TRBV2, with a weak D call TRBD1 (5 bases). CDR1 and CDR2 from the germline V gene are SNHLY and FYNNEI. The CDR3 covers 13 residues. V was pared by 5 bases and J by 11 bases, with 18 bases between. CDR3 nucleotide sequence: TGTGCCAGCAGTCCACAGATGGGGGAAATGGCTTTCTTT. As protein: CASSPQMGEMAFF.

The chain couples TRBV29-1 to TRBJ2-2; D perhaps matches TRBD1 (6 bases). CDR3 size: 14 residues. V shed 7 bases and J shed 0 bases, with 12 bases lying between them. The germline V gene has CDR1 SQVTM and CDR2 ANQGSEA. The CDR3 DNA sequence: TGCAGCGCCCGACAGGCCCCGAACACCGGGGAGCTGTTTTTT. Translation gives CSARQAPNTGELFF.

This clonotype has ten or more counts. The genes are TRBV15 and TRBJ2-5; D could derive from TRBD1 or TRBD2 (5 bases each). This CDR3 is built from 15 residues. Germline values: CDR1 LNHNV, CDR2 YYDKDF (reference sequence). With 0 bases removed from V and 7 bases from J, the gap between germline ends came to 15 bases. This chain's CDR3 is CATSRDGPGAATQYF. The CDR3 region has the DNA TGTGCCACCAGCAGAGACGGGCCCGGGGCCGCGACCCAGTACTTC.

The V call is TRBV19, the J call TRBJ2-3; D is ambiguous. The CDR3 runs 11 residues. The V end lost 8 bases, the J end lost 6 bases, and 9 bases lay between the germline ends. CDR1 is LNHDA and CDR2 is SQIVND in the germline V gene (reference sequence). The CDR3 region is CASLKVDTQYF. The CDR3, as DNA: TGTGCCAGTTTGAAGGTTGATACGCAGTATTTT.

This clonotype was detected a few times. This sequence joins TRBV20-1 and TRBJ2-1, with 8 bases aligning to TRBD1. V lost 4 bases to trimming and J lost 3 bases; unmatched junction nucleotides: 2. The CDR3 runs 13 residues. Germline CDR1 and CDR2: DFQATT and SNEGSKA (reference sequence). The CDR3 is CSAITGGYNEQFF. The CDR3 nucleotides read TGCAGTGCTATTACAGGGGGCTACAATGAGCAGTTCTTC.

This clonotype has ten or more counts. CDR3 DNA: TGTGCCAGCAGAACCAGTTCGGGGGCGAGGATGAACACTGAAGCTTTCTTT. Its translation is CASRTSSGARMNTEAFF. V usage is TRBV6-2 or TRBV6-3 and J usage is TRBJ1-1, with D possibly matching TRBD1 (6 bases). The CDR3 extends over 17 amino acids. Germline CDR1 reads MNHEY; CDR2 reads SVGEGT. Trimming took off 6 bases at V and 0 bases at J, with 20 bases between the two ends.

The chain has TRBV5-4 and TRBJ2-5; D may be TRBD1 (6 bases). V lost 0 bases, J lost 2 bases, and 23 bases lay in between. Germline-derived CDR1 and CDR2 are SGHNT and YYREEE (reference sequence). CDR3 length equals 19 residues. The CDR3 DNA follows: TGTGCCAGCAGCTTGGGGGGGCGTGCAGCGCCAGTAGATCAAGAGACCCAGTACTTC. Translating gives CASSLGGRAAPVDQETQYF.

This clonotype came up many times. The chain recombines TRBV19 with TRBJ2-5; the match to TRBD1 covers 10 bases. CDR3 length equals 12 residues. The J segment lost 5 bases and the V segment lost 7 bases, leaving 1 base of the junction unmatched. Germline CDR1 is LNHDA and CDR2 is SQIVND (reference sequence). In DNA, the CDR3 is TGTGCCAGTACGGGACAGGGGGAGACCCAGTACTTC. Protein: CASTGQGETQYF.

This clonotype has ten or more counts. J is TRBJ2-1 and V is TRBV12-3 or TRBV12-4; D is unclear. V dropped 2 bases and J dropped 9 bases, with 5 bases sitting between them. The CDR3 spans 11 residues. The CDR3 sequence: CASSLRVEQFF. The CDR3 DNA sequence: TGTGCCAGCAGTTTACGGGTTGAGCAGTTCTTC.

A few counts support this clonotype. This chain joins TRBV19 and TRBJ1-5; possibly TRBD1 for D (5 bases). Per germline, CDR1 LNHDA and CDR2 SQIVND (reference sequence). V lost 6 bases, J lost 6 bases, and 12 bases lay in between. The CDR3 has 13 amino acids. CDR3 coding DNA: TGTGCCAGTAGATACCAGGGATCTCAGCCCCAGCATTTT. Translation gives CASRYQGSQPQHF.

This clonotype appeared many times. This chain joins TRBV19 and TRBJ1-5; 7 positions match TRBD1. There are 14 residues in the CDR3. V trimming: 5 bases; J trimming: 6 bases; junction bases outside the gene matches: 7. The germline CDR1 and CDR2 sequences are LNHDA and SQIVND (reference sequence). CDR3 sequence reads: CASSPHRGVQPQHF. CDR3 in DNA: TGTGCCAGTAGTCCTCACAGGGGAGTTCAGCCCCAGCATTTT.

This chain links TRBV4-2 with TRBJ2-3; D call uncertain. CDR3 size: 13 residues. Trimming took 0 bases from V and 4 from J, leaving 5 bases between them. Germline assignment: CDR1 LGHNA and CDR2 YNFKEQ. The CDR3 region has the DNA TGTGCCAGCAGCCAAGATCTAGCAGATACGCAGTATTTT. It translates to CASSQDLADTQYF.

The V and J genes are TRBV28 and TRBJ1-5, with D unclear. Germline CDR1 is MDHEN and CDR2 is SYDVKM. The CDR3 is made up of 12 amino acids. Trimming shortened V by 5 bases and J by 7 bases, and 9 bases separated the two germline ends. The CDR3 nucleotides are TGTGCCAGCAGTAGGGATTTGCAGCCCCAGCATTTT. Its protein is CASSRDLQPQHF.

There are many counts of this clonotype. The V gene is TRBV7-2, the J gene TRBJ2-3, with TRBD2 identical over 10 bases. This CDR3 has 15 residues. The junction had 12 bases not matched to a gene; V was cut back by 1 base and J by 14 bases. In germline, CDR1 is SGHTA, CDR2 FQGNSA. The CDR3 nucleotides are TGTGCCAGCAGCTTAGAGCTAGCGGGGGACTCGGCACTGTATTTT. Its protein product is CASSLELAGDSALYF.

This clonotype was seen ten or more times. The CDR3 protein is CASSLARGETQYF. CDR3 coding DNA: TGTGCCAGCAGCTTAGCCAGGGGAGAGACCCAGTACTTC. The V call is TRBV7-6, the J call TRBJ2-5; weak D call: TRBD1 (6 bases). This CDR3 spans 13 amino acids. Looked up from germline, CDR1 is SGHVS and CDR2 is FNYEAQ. Trimming shortened V by 0 bases and J by 4 bases, and 6 bases separated the two germline ends.